These T cell receptor beta chains were read from a single sample in a study of shared clonotypes between healthy human individuals. Sequenced by immunoSEQ multiplex PCR; TCRdb stores in-frame clones only, minus some. Of just over 2,000,000 clones listed, approximately 95% are singletons. The sequencing input was naive CD4+ T cells sorted from blood. The receptors were sampled from a man younger than 35 in good health. The CDR3 runs from the conserved cysteine through the conserved F or W.

V gene	J gene	CDR3 protein
TRBV6-4	TRBJ2-6	CASSRDGVSGANVLTF
TRBV30	TRBJ1-2	CAWGQGFYGYTF
TRBV6-1	TRBJ2-1	CASEGGTSGNNEQFF
TRBV5-6	TRBJ2-7	CASSPRPPYEQYF
TRBV13	TRBJ2-7	CASSLGPTTGSYEQYF
TRBV18	TRBJ1-1	CASGHPNTEAFF
TRBV6-5	TRBJ2-7	CASSRGQGDEQYF
TRBV7-7	TRBJ1-5	CASSLAVGQPQHF
TRBV7-3	TRBJ2-3	CASSLKPRTYASTDTQYF
TRBV29-1	TRBJ2-3	CSVAAGGPADTQYF
TRBV7-9	TRBJ1-5	CASSSQQGNQPQHF
TRBV6-5	TRBJ2-7	CASSGLAGNYEQYF
TRBV10-1	TRBJ2-2	CASSQSHTGELFF
TRBV10-1	TRBJ2-2	CASRAGNTGELFF
TRBV15	TRBJ2-7	CATSRGKALSSYEQYF
TRBV30	TRBJ2-1	CAWSVLGEQFF
TRBV18	TRBJ1-1	CASSREGVNTEAFF
TRBV19	TRBJ2-2	CASSLAGANTGELFF
TRBV4-1	TRBJ2-2	CASSQVRTTGELFF
TRBV9	TRBJ2-3	CASSVDAGGSDTQYF
TRBV6-1	TRBJ2-3	CASSDLGGDTDTQYF
TRBV18	TRBJ2-7	CASRGLAGDEQYF
TRBV30	TRBJ1-3	CAWRAYGNTIYF
TRBV6-1	TRBJ1-3	CASRTVYSGNTIYF
TRBV5-6	TRBJ2-6	CASTLISGANVLTF
TRBV4-1	TRBJ2-5	CASSQGRQETQYF
TRBV7-9	TRBJ1-2	CASSEWTAYGYTF
TRBV5-8	TRBJ2-5	CASSWGAVTQETQYF